The 31 T cell receptor beta chains reported below all come from one sample, sequenced in a study of blood T cell repertoires in COVID-19. This table comes from immunoSEQ multiplex PCR, and its TCRdb copy is limited to in-frame clones, with some not included. The table includes 200,000 to 250,000 clones, 84% detected once. Sequenced: peripheral blood. These receptor sequences come from a young woman who had recovered from COVID-19.

The V gene is TRBV19, the J gene TRBJ2-3; tentatively, D is TRBD2 (5 bases). V gave up 3 bases and J gave up 0 bases, with 7 bases separating them. The CDR3 is made up of 14 amino acids. The germline CDR1 and CDR2 sequences are LNHDA and SQIVND (reference sequence). The CDR3 nucleotides are TGTGCCAGTAGTATGGACTTAAGCACAGATACGCAGTATTTT. It codes for CASSMDLSTDTQYF. Drawing the rest from reference TRBV19 and TRBJ2-3, the complete variable domain is DGGITQSPKYLFRKEGQNVTLSCEQNLNHDAMYWYRQDPGQGLRLIYYSQIVNDFQKGDIAEGYSVSREKKESFPLTVTSAQKNPTAFYLCASSMDLSTDTQYFGPGTRLTVL.

The rearrangement joins TRBV27 to TRBJ1-1, with D uncertain. V lost 5 bases, J lost 7 bases, and 17 bases lay in between. The CDR3 is 14 residues long. Germline CDR1 reads MNHEY; CDR2 reads SMNVEV (reference sequence). CDR3 protein: CASSTLAGSSEAFF. CDR3 nucleotide sequence: TGTGCCAGCAGTACCCTGGCGGGTTCCAGTGAAGCTTTCTTT.

This rearrangement joins TRBV10-3 to TRBJ2-7; D might be TRBD2 (5 bases). CDR1 is ENHRY and CDR2 is SYGVKD in the germline V gene. Trimming shortened V by 11 bases and J by 1 base, and 15 bases separated the two germline ends. The CDR3 consists of 13 residues. The CDR3 nucleotides are TGTGCCTCCAAGGACGGACTGTCCTACGAGCAGTACTTC. It translates to CASKDGLSYEQYF.

The chain has TRBV30 and TRBJ1-4; a weak D match, TRBD1 (5 bases). CDR3 length: 14 residues. Germline V lookup: CDR1 GTSNPN, CDR2 SVGIG (reference sequence). V was pared by 0 bases and J by 0 bases, with 5 bases between. CDR3 DNA: TGTGCCTGGAGTGTAGGGGCAACTAATGAAAAACTGTTTTTT. Amino acid sequence: CAWSVGATNEKLFF.

The chain recombines TRBV6-6 with TRBJ2-1, with D perhaps matching TRBD2 (6 bases). CDR1 and CDR2 (germline): MNHNY, SVGAGI (reference sequence). The ends were cut back, 3 bases at V and 9 bases at J, with 12 bases in the middle. CDR3 length: 13 amino acids. The chain's CDR3 is CASSYLAAGEQFF. The CDR3 nucleotides read TGTGCCAGCAGTTATTTAGCGGCGGGTGAGCAGTTCTTC.

The chain employs TRBV10-1 and TRBJ2-7, with D perhaps TRBD2 (7 bases). The CDR3 consists of 14 residues. Germline loops: CDR1 WNHNN, CDR2 SYGVQD (reference sequence). V lost 7 bases to trimming and J lost 6 bases, with 19 bases between them. CDR3 sequence (DNA): TGCGCCAGCACCCAGGGGAGGGGGTGGTGCGAGCAGTACTTC. Encoded protein: CASTQGRGWCEQYF.

The V and J genes are TRBV5-1 and TRBJ2-7, with 9 bases fitting TRBD1. The J segment lost 5 bases and the V segment lost 0 bases, leaving 6 bases of the junction unmatched. CDR3 length: 15 residues. The germline V gene has CDR1 SGHRS and CDR2 YFSETQ. The DNA of the CDR3 is TGCGCCAGCAGCTTGGATAGGACAGGGGAACACGAGCAGTACTTC. Its translation: CASSLDRTGEHEQYF. Drawing the rest from reference TRBV5-1 and TRBJ2-7, the complete variable domain is KAGVTQTPRYLIKTRGQQVTLSCSPISGHRSVSWYQQTPGQGLQFLFEYFSETQRNKGNFPGRFSGRQFSNSRSEMNVSTLELGDSALYLCASSLDRTGEHEQYFGPGTRLTVT.

This clone has just one count. The chain employs TRBV6-5 and TRBJ2-7; TRBD2 might be the D (5 bases). CDR3 length: 12 residues. Germline-derived CDR1 and CDR2 are MNHEY and SVGAGI. Deletions cut 10 bases from V and 6 bases from J, with 16 bases between. CDR3 sequence: CATGFPGSEQYF. The CDR3 nucleotides are TGTGCCACCGGTTTTCCGGGGTCCGAGCAGTACTTC.

This sequence joins TRBV7-2 and TRBJ2-2; D call uncertain. Looked up from germline, CDR1 is SGHTA and CDR2 is FQGNSA. The CDR3 is 15 residues long. V was shortened by 1 base and J by 2 bases, with 8 bases between the two germline ends. The CDR3 nucleotides read TGTGCCAGCAGCTTAGTCGGGTCTAACACCGGGGAGCTGTTTTTT. It translates to CASSLVGSNTGELFF.

The V and J genes are TRBV29-1 and TRBJ2-5; 10 bases line up with TRBD1. Trimming removed 6 bases from V and 4 bases from J; junction bases left unmatched: 2. The CDR3 is made up of 12 amino acids. In germline, CDR1 is SQVTM, CDR2 ANQGSEA. The CDR3 loop is CSVGTGAETQYF. CDR3 DNA sequence: TGCAGCGTCGGGACAGGGGCAGAGACCCAGTACTTC.

The chain couples TRBV7-6 to TRBJ2-1, with 11 positions matching TRBD2. Germline V gives CDR1 SGHVS, CDR2 FNYEAQ. This CDR3 has 13 residues. V shed 4 bases, J shed 7 bases, and the junction held 0 bases outside the gene matches. This chain's CDR3 is CASSSSGRNEQFF. The CDR3, as DNA: TGTGCCAGCAGCTCTAGCGGGAGGAATGAGCAGTTCTTC.

This rearrangement joins TRBV3-1 (or the pseudogene TRBV3-2) to TRBJ2-5, with no clear D. The germline CDR1 and CDR2 sequences are LGHDT and YNNKEL (reference sequence). The V and J ends lost 0 bases and 3 bases respectively, with 2 bases between them. This CDR3 has 12 residues. In DNA, the CDR3 is TGTGCCAGCAGCCAAGACAAAGAGACCCAGTACTTC. Protein sequence: CASSQDKETQYF.

The chain employs TRBV30 and TRBJ2-3; maybe TRBD1 (5 bases). Germline-derived CDR1 and CDR2 are GTSNPN and SVGIG (reference sequence). Trimming took 3 bases from V and 12 from J, leaving 16 bases between them. The CDR3 consists of 12 residues. CDR3 sequence: CAWRRSRVFQYF. The CDR3 DNA follows: TGTGCCTGGAGGCGATCCAGGGTCTTTCAGTATTTT.

This clone was seen a single time. The chain employs TRBV9 and TRBJ2-1; D not resolved. CDR3 length: 13 amino acids. V was trimmed by 0 bases and J by 5 bases, leaving 6 bases between them. Germline V gene lookup returns CDR1 SGDLS and CDR2 YYNGEE. The CDR3: CASSVAPDNEQFF. As DNA, the CDR3 is TGTGCCAGCAGCGTAGCTCCGGACAATGAGCAGTTCTTC.

The V and J genes are TRBV9 and TRBJ1-2; TRBD1 aligns across 8 bases. Germline CDR1 and CDR2: SGDLS and YYNGEE. This CDR3 contains 14 residues. Unmatched junction bases numbered 7, after V lost 2 bases and J lost 7 bases. CDR3 nucleotides: TGTGCCAGCAGCGTTGGGACAGGTATCCTTGGCTACACCTTC. Translated: CASSVGTGILGYTF. The variable domain in full, with the rest retrieved from reference TRBV9 and TRBJ1-2, is DSGVTQTPKHLITATGQRVTLRCSPRSGDLSVYWYQQSLDQGLQFLIQYYNGEERAKGNILERFSAQQFPDLHSELNLSSLELGDSALYFCASSVGTGILGYTFGSGTRLTVV.

The chain carries TRBV5-1 and TRBJ2-1, with D maybe TRBD2 (5 bases). CDR1 is SGHRS and CDR2 is YFSETQ in the germline V gene. The CDR3 is 16 residues long. V lost 0 bases and J lost 6, with 16 bases in between. The CDR3 loop is CASSLGPGFAGNEQFF. The DNA of the CDR3 is TGCGCCAGCAGCTTGGGGCCGGGATTCGCCGGCAATGAGCAGTTCTTC.

The V call is TRBV3-1 (or the pseudogene TRBV3-2), the J call TRBJ1-2; TRBD1 is a possible D gene (5 bases). Trimming pared 2 bases from V and 8 bases from J, leaving 9 bases between. The germline V gene has CDR1 LGHDT and CDR2 YNNKEL (reference sequence). The CDR3 is 12 residues long. The CDR3 DNA sequence: TGTGCCAGCAGCCAACAGGGTTTCGGCTACACCTTC. This sequence encodes CASSQQGFGYTF.

V and J are TRBV5-1 and TRBJ2-1; D is possibly TRBD2 (7 bases). This CDR3 contains 15 residues. The germline CDR1 and CDR2 sequences are SGHRS and YFSETQ. Trimming left V 4 bases short and J 3 bases short, with 14 bases between. Here the CDR3 DNA reads TGCGCCAGCAGCCAGGGGACTACCGTCTACAATGAGCAGTTCTTC. Translating it yields CASSQGTTVYNEQFF.

The rearrangement joins TRBV28 to TRBJ2-5, with a tentative D call TRBD1 (6 bases). The V gene lost 11 bases and the J gene lost 2 bases, with 24 bases spanning the gap. The CDR3 is 16 amino acids. Germline V CDR1 and CDR2: MDHEN, SYDVKM. The CDR3: CASQGWGRGNQETQYF. In DNA, the CDR3 is TGTGCCTCACAGGGTTGGGGACGGGGTAATCAAGAGACCCAGTACTTC.

The chain couples TRBV2 to TRBJ2-3; 11 bases agree with TRBD2. The CDR3 is 16 residues long. Losses at the gene ends were 8 bases for V and 2 bases for J; bases not matched to a gene: 9. Germline assignment: CDR1 SNHLY and CDR2 FYNNEI. The CDR3 is CASRLIAGGVTDTQYF. The CDR3 coding sequence is TGTGCCAGCCGATTAATAGCGGGAGGGGTCACAGATACGCAGTATTTT.

The chain employs TRBV30 and TRBJ2-3; no clear D gene. The CDR3 covers 13 residues. Per germline, CDR1 GTSNPN and CDR2 SVGIG (reference sequence). This chain's CDR3 is CGGGGSSTDTQYF. CDR3 nucleotides: TGTGGCGGCGGTGGCTCTAGCACAGATACGCAGTATTTT.

Only a few counts were recorded for this clone. The V gene is TRBV7-3, the J gene TRBJ2-3; 12 bases agree with TRBD2. This CDR3 comprises 15 residues. J lost 9 bases, V lost 0 bases, and 4 bases had no gene match. From germline, CDR1 is SGHTA and CDR2 FQGTGA. The CDR3 nucleotides read TGTGCCAGCAGCTTAACGACCCTAGCGGGAGGGACGCAGTATTTT. It codes for CASSLTTLAGGTQYF.

This clone was counted many times. The V call is TRBV9, the J call TRBJ1-1; 7 positions match TRBD1. The CDR3 totals 15 residues. The V segment lost 4 bases and the J segment 5 bases; nucleotides outside the gene matches: 11. CDR1 SGDLS and CDR2 YYNGEE come from the germline V gene. The CDR3: CASSIRQGDETEAFF. CDR3 DNA: TGTGCCAGCAGCATACGACAGGGCGATGAGACTGAAGCTTTCTTT.

This sequence joins TRBV28 and TRBJ1-5; no reliable D call. The CDR3 covers 12 residues. V shed 2 bases and J shed 6 bases, with 5 bases lying between them. Looked up from germline, CDR1 is MDHEN and CDR2 is SYDVKM. CDR3 loop: CASSLAIQPQHF. In DNA, the CDR3 is TGTGCCAGCAGTTTAGCGATTCAGCCCCAGCATTTT. The full variable domain, its missing parts supplied by reference TRBV28 and TRBJ1-5, is DVKVTQSSRYLVKRTGEKVFLECVQDMDHENMFWYRQDPGLGLRLIYFSYDVKMKEKGDIPEGYSVSREKKERFSLILESASTNQTSMYLCASSLAIQPQHFGDGTRLSIL.

The V call is TRBV5-1, the J call TRBJ1-2; 9 bases line up with TRBD1. Germline V gives CDR1 SGHRS, CDR2 YFSETQ. The CDR3 totals 14 residues. V lost 9 bases to trimming and J lost 3 bases; unmatched junction nucleotides: 9. The CDR3 region has the DNA TGCGCCAACGACCGGGACAGGGAGGACTATGGCTACACCTTC. This sequence encodes CANDRDREDYGYTF. The whole variable domain, remainder taken from reference TRBV5-1 and TRBJ1-2, is KAGVTQTPRYLIKTRGQQVTLSCSPISGHRSVSWYQQTPGQGLQFLFEYFSETQRNKGNFPGRFSGRQFSNSRSEMNVSTLELGDSALYLCANDRDREDYGYTFGSGTRLTVV.

The sample holds a few counts of this clone. V is TRBV7-2 and J is TRBJ2-1; D is ambiguous. Trimming cost V 1 base and J 5 bases, with 3 bases left between them. Germline-derived CDR1 and CDR2 are SGHTA and FQGNSA. This CDR3 contains 12 residues. CDR3 region: CASSLDNNEQFF. The CDR3 DNA reads TGTGCCAGCAGCTTAGACAACAATGAGCAGTTCTTC.

The chain joins TRBV28 to TRBJ2-3; D is ambiguous. The CDR3 runs to 14 residues. Germline values: CDR1 MDHEN, CDR2 SYDVKM. V gave up 3 bases and J gave up 0 bases, with 7 bases separating them. The DNA of the CDR3 is TGTGCCAGCAGTTTTTACTCTAGCACAGATACGCAGTATTTT. Translation gives CASSFYSSTDTQYF.

This chain connects TRBV6-6 to TRBJ2-3, with 9 bases aligning to TRBD2. With V trimmed by 5 bases and J by 3 bases, 12 bases remained unmatched. CDR3 size: 17 residues. CDR1 and CDR2 (germline): MNHNY, SVGAGI (reference sequence). The CDR3, as DNA: TGTGCCAGCAGTCTGGCGGGAGGGGGCGCCTTTACAGATACGCAGTATTTT. This gives the protein CASSLAGGGAFTDTQYF.

CDR3 sequence (DNA): TGTGCCAGTAGGTCAGGGCAGGTAAACACCGGGGAGCTGTTTTTT. Protein sequence: CASRSGQVNTGELFF. This chain links TRBV19 with TRBJ2-2, with D possibly matching TRBD1 (5 bases). V was clipped by 6 bases and J by 2 bases, with 13 bases between them. Per the germline V gene, CDR1 is LNHDA and CDR2 is SQIVND (reference sequence). This CDR3 has 15 amino acids.

The V call is TRBV7-9, the J call TRBJ2-2; D may be TRBD2 (7 bases). Looked up from germline, CDR1 is SEHNR and CDR2 is FQNEAQ (reference sequence). The length of the CDR3 is 19 residues. V gave up 4 bases and J gave up 5 bases, with 26 bases separating them. CDR3 DNA: TGTGCCAGCAGCTCCTCTCCCTGGTTAACAGGGAGGGTAACCGGGGAGCTGTTTTTT. Encoded protein: CASSSSPWLTGRVTGELFF.

J is TRBJ1-2 and V is TRBV5-1; D is possibly TRBD1 (6 bases). V was shortened by 3 bases and J by 1 base, with 13 bases between the two germline ends. The CDR3 extends over 15 amino acids. Germline assignment: CDR1 SGHRS and CDR2 YFSETQ. CDR3 nucleotides: TGCGCCAGCAGCTCGGACAGAGACAATAACTATGGCTACACCTTC. Its protein is CASSSDRDNNYGYTF.